This T cell receptor beta chain was recorded in a study of vaccination effects on CD4 cells after COVID-19 (dated by TCRdb to 2022 to 2024). A note on the overall study: Each participant received two doses of an mRNA SARS-CoV-2 vaccine, either BNT162b2 or mRNA-1273. Pre-vaccine samples were drawn from a couple of convalescent patients 16 days and one week before the first dose, at 142 and 148 days after COVID-19 diagnosis. The study compared SARS-CoV-2 spike-specific CD4+ TCR repertoires before and after mRNA vaccination in COVID-19 convalescent patients and infection-naive vaccine recipients. A total of nine to ten COVID-19 convalescent patients and a few SARS-CoV-2-naive healthy vaccine recipients were included in the full study. In the study, cultures from other donors were sequenced using the Oncomine TCR Beta short-read assay on an Illumina iSeq 100.

The junction carries 19 bases between V and J, which are trimmed by 1 base and 6 bases respectively. CDR1 and CDR2 are read off the germline V gene as SGHRS and YFSETQ. Measured from the cysteine to the phenylalanine, the CDR3 is 17 residues long. Only the CDR3 DNA stays, 51 bases, in frame from base 1. Worth noting for this clone: There is no known antigen for this receptor. No much larger clone exists at a distance of one base, and base qualities are not known.

The ViraFEST assay stimulated PBMC with viral peptide pools and then used TCR sequencing to identify antigen-specific CD4+ T cell clonotypes by expansion. After approximately 11 days of culture, CD4+ T cells were isolated with the EasySep CD4+ T cell isolation kit. PCR-confirmed SARS-CoV-2 infection had occurred in convalescent patients between March and December 2020, before the Alpha, Beta and Delta variants emerged in the United States. Some 2 million PBMC per well were cultured in IMDM with about 4.6% human AB serum, 8.5 to 10 IU/ml IL-2 and gentamicin, plus 10 ug/ml peptides. Half of the culture medium was replaced with fresh IL-2-containing medium on days 3 and 7. Unless otherwise noted, each peptide stimulation condition was cultured in triplicate wells. Using Ficoll-Paque Plus gradient centrifugation, PBMC were separated from whole blood and then either used fresh or cryopreserved at -140C. Overlapping peptide pools spanned the spike proteins of SARS-CoV-2 and the common cold coronaviruses HCoV-NL63, HCoV-OC43 and HCoV-229E. The QIAamp micro DNA kit was used to extract genomic DNA from the cultured CD4+ T cells.

General conclusions and limits of the study: Among convalescent patients, the spike-reactive repertoire after vaccination was made up mainly of new vaccine-induced clones that were largely distinct from the clones induced by infection. Clones induced by infection and clones induced by vaccination both contracted markedly at late timepoints after vaccination, which fits with T cell responses waning over time. Only a small number of convalescent patients were included, and no early post-infection timepoints were available, which limited the study.

Library creation used the immunoSEQ multiplex PCR assay. DNA from the cultured, isolated CD4+ T cells was subjected to TCR beta CDR3 sequencing. In the source study's methods: The analysis removed non-productive TCR sequences, trimmed reads to the CDR3 region, and retained only CDR3s that were 7 or more amino acids long. Antigen-specific clonotypes were identified with the MANAFEST web app by comparing expansion in peptide wells against reference cultures. For clones to be considered positive, expansion at FDR<0.05 versus reference and all other wells, an odds ratio above 5, and a frequency above 0.1% in two replicate wells were required. A clonotype was called cross-reactive if it was significantly expanded both in SARS-CoV-2 spike wells and in at least one common cold coronavirus spike condition. Using the stringdist R package, CDR3 similarity was measured by Levenshtein distance, and unrooted trees were constructed with ape in R 3.6.1. TCRdb's version of the immuneACCESS table is confined to in-frame rearrangements and falls short of the full clone set. An unresolved V gene accounts for under half of the shortfall where checked; the remainder is of unknown origin. Clonal size and the V and J genes are those of that table, whereas D and trimming came from the DNA. The sample records roughly 23,000 clones, around 76% of which are singletons. Clones ranked in the top ten supply roughly 17% of the sample.

This receptor was obtained from a human donor who had a prior SARS-CoV-2 infection. The chain couples TRBV5-1 to TRBJ2-2; the D segment could be TRBD1, given 5 matching bases. The sample here was CD4+ T cells from PBMCs cultured with SARS-CoV-2 spike peptides, taken before COVID-19 vaccination. The cell subset or site label corresponds to: SARS-CoV-2 spike overlapping peptide pool stimulation. The CDR3 region has the sequence CASSLISGFIKSGELFF. In nucleotide form, the sequence is TGCGCCAGCAGCTTGATTTCAGGGTTCATCAAATCCGGGGAGCTGTTTTTT.